The 21 T cell receptor beta chains below come from one sample, sequenced in a study of graft-versus-host responses after intestinal transplantation. What these receptors recognize is not known. The table came from immunoSEQ multiplex PCR; TCRdb's copy has only in-frame clones and leaves some out. The data contain 99,000 or so clones, about 90% of them singletons. The sample was unstimulated CD8+ T cells sorted from spleen or lymph node cells, taken before transplant. The receptors stem from a human donor who was the organ donor for an intestinal transplant.

This clone was seen once. The chain links TRBV2 to TRBJ1-3; perhaps TRBD1 as D (6 bases). The V and J ends lost 5 bases and 0 bases respectively, with 11 bases between them. Germline CDR1 and CDR2: SNHLY and FYNNEI. This CDR3 is 15 amino acids long. DNA of the CDR3: TGTGCCAGCAGTCAGGACAGAACCTCTGGAAACACCATATATTTT. This translates into CASSQDRTSGNTIYF.

The V and J genes are TRBV13 and TRBJ2-7; D may be TRBD1 (5 bases). CDR3 length: 14 amino acids. Germline lookup yields CDR1 PRHDT and CDR2 FYEKMQ (reference sequence). Deletions cut 5 bases from V and 7 bases from J, with 18 bases between. CDR3 protein: CASSQVQGAIEQYF. CDR3 nucleotides: TGTGCCAGCAGCCAGGTCCAGGGTGCAATAGAGCAGTACTTC.

This clone is a singleton in its sample. V is TRBV27 and J is TRBJ2-3; no definite D call. Germline V lookup: CDR1 MNHEY, CDR2 SMNVEV (reference sequence). CDR3 length: 12 amino acids. V shed 6 bases and J shed 2 bases, with 6 bases lying between them. The CDR3 reads CASRAHTDTQYF. DNA of the CDR3: TGTGCCAGCAGGGCCCACACAGATACGCAGTATTTT.

J is TRBJ2-1 and V is TRBV5-1, with 8 bases that match TRBD2. There are 15 residues in the CDR3. The germline gives CDR1 SGHRS, CDR2 YFSETQ. With V trimmed by 4 bases and J by 5 bases, 8 bases remained unmatched. As DNA, the CDR3 is TGCGCCAGCAGCCCACTGGGACTAGGTAACAATGAGCAGTTCTTC. It codes for CASSPLGLGNNEQFF.

V usage is TRBV2 and J usage is TRBJ2-7; 10 bases line up with TRBD1. Unmatched junction bases numbered 3, after V lost 7 bases and J lost 3 bases. The CDR3 consists of 13 residues. Germline V gives CDR1 SNHLY, CDR2 FYNNEI. CDR3: CASIRTGGYEQYF. The CDR3 bases are TGTGCCAGCATTCGGACAGGGGGCTACGAGCAGTACTTC.

The V call is TRBV27, the J call TRBJ2-5; 12 bases map to TRBD1. Per germline, CDR1 MNHEY and CDR2 SMNVEV (reference sequence). This CDR3 spans 18 amino acids. V shed 2 bases and J 4 bases; nucleotides not matched to a gene: 11. Here the CDR3 reads CASSLVGAGTGGLETQYF. The CDR3 DNA follows: TGTGCCAGCAGTTTAGTTGGTGCGGGGACAGGGGGCTTAGAGACCCAGTACTTC.

The chain employs TRBV7-3 and TRBJ2-3; D is unresolved. V was shortened by 5 bases and J by 6 bases, with 21 bases between the two germline ends. Germline loops: CDR1 SGHTA, CDR2 FQGTGA. This CDR3 comprises 16 residues. CDR3 nucleotides: TGTGCCAGCAGCCCAGAGGCGGCCTACCCCCCGGATACGCAGTATTTT. Encoded protein: CASSPEAAYPPDTQYF.

The chain employs TRBV12-5 and TRBJ2-7, with D possibly matching TRBD1 (5 bases). The CDR3 has 15 amino acids. V lost 3 bases to trimming and J lost 3 bases, with 15 bases between them. CDR1 LGHNT and CDR2 FRNRAP come from the germline V gene. Here the CDR3 DNA reads TGTGCTAGTGGTTTTGTGCAGGGCCAGTTCTACGAGCAGTACTTC. Its protein is CASGFVQGQFYEQYF.

The chain has TRBV28 and TRBJ2-1, with D tentatively TRBD2 (6 bases). This CDR3 has 14 amino acids. CDR1 is MDHEN and CDR2 is SYDVKM in the germline V gene. V lost 6 bases and J 4 bases, leaving 13 bases between the germline ends. In DNA form, the CDR3 reads TGTGCCAGCAGCCCTTTTCGGGGGTACAATGAGCAGTTCTTC. Protein: CASSPFRGYNEQFF.

The V gene is TRBV5-1, the J gene TRBJ2-1; no firm D call. Deletions cut 0 bases from V and 6 bases from J, with 13 bases between. The germline V gene has CDR1 SGHRS and CDR2 YFSETQ. CDR3 length equals 15 residues. CDR3 DNA: TGCGCCAGCAGCTTGGCGGTTCCCTGGAGCAATGAGCAGTTCTTC. It is translated as CASSLAVPWSNEQFF.

The rearrangement links TRBV7-2 to TRBJ2-1, with 9 bases lining up with TRBD2. V lost 0 bases, J lost 7 bases, and 10 bases stayed unmatched. The CDR3 sequence is 17 residues long. Germline lookup yields CDR1 SGHTA and CDR2 FQGNSA. CDR3 nucleotide sequence: TGTGCCAGCAGCTTAGCTCCCCCTAGCGGGATTGGGAATGAGCAGTTCTTC. Protein sequence: CASSLAPPSGIGNEQFF.

The genes are TRBV28 and TRBJ2-7; 13 nucleotides match TRBD2. There are 19 residues in the CDR3. The germline V gene encodes CDR1 MDHEN and CDR2 SYDVKM. Losses at the gene ends were 10 bases for V and 2 bases for J; bases not matched to a gene: 20. The CDR3 sequence is CATRGTEIRTSGSPYEQYF. In nucleotides, the CDR3 is TGTGCCACCAGGGGGACAGAGATTAGGACTAGCGGGAGCCCCTACGAGCAGTACTTC.

The chain employs TRBV4-1 and TRBJ2-3, with 13 bases fitting TRBD2. The CDR3 has 18 residues. V lost 8 bases and J lost 6; bases outside the gene matches: 17. Germline V gene data show CDR1 as MGHRA and CDR2 as YSYEKL. Here the CDR3 reads CASRLNKLAGGVGDTQYF. In nucleotides, the CDR3 is TGCGCCAGCCGTTTGAACAAACTAGCGGGAGGGGTTGGGGATACGCAGTATTTT.

J is TRBJ2-3 and V is TRBV11-3; D not certain. Germline CDR1 SGHNT, CDR2 YENEEA. Trimming left V 5 bases short and J 1 base short, with 13 bases between. The CDR3 is 15 residues long. The CDR3 nucleotides read TGTGCCAGCAGCCTCCTCCGAGGTCGCACAGATACGCAGTATTTT. Its translation is CASSLLRGRTDTQYF.

This chain uses TRBV6-5 with TRBJ1-2; no definite D call. Trimming stripped 7 bases from V and 8 bases from J, with 14 bases between. Germline lookup yields CDR1 MNHEY and CDR2 SVGAGI. The CDR3 runs 12 residues. The CDR3 DNA reads TGTGCCAGCACCGCAGCTGACTCCGGCTACACCTTC. Protein: CASTAADSGYTF.

The rearrangement links TRBV2 to TRBJ2-7; perhaps TRBD2 as D (7 bases). The V end was cut by 2 bases, the J end by 3 bases, with 14 bases between. Germline V gene sequence: CDR1 SNHLY, CDR2 FYNNEI. The CDR3 totals 15 residues. The CDR3 spells CASSEIGQRGYEQYF. DNA of the CDR3: TGTGCCAGCAGTGAAATAGGACAGCGGGGCTACGAGCAGTACTTC. The full variable domain, rest sourced from reference TRBV2 and TRBJ2-7, is EPEVTQTPSHQVTQMGQEVILRCVPISNHLYFYWYRQILGQKVEFLVSFYNNEISEKSEIFDDQFSVERPDGSNFTLKIRSTKLEDSAMYFCASSEIGQRGYEQYFGPGTRLTVT.

The chain links TRBV11-2 to TRBJ2-7; 7 nucleotides match TRBD1. The CDR3 spans 13 residues. V gave up 5 bases and J gave up 4 bases; unmatched junction bases: 5. CDR1 is SGHAT, CDR2 FQNNGV, per germline. The DNA of the CDR3 is TGTGCCAGCAGCGGGACGGACAGGTACGAGCAGTACTTC. It yields the protein CASSGTDRYEQYF.

The chain recombines TRBV4-1 with TRBJ1-1, with 7 positions matching TRBD1. Germline CDR1 reads MGHRA; CDR2 reads YSYEKL. Trimming took 1 base from V and 6 from J; bases not matched to a gene: 14. This CDR3 has 17 amino acids. DNA for the CDR3: TGCGCCAGCAGCCAAGCTATACCTCGACAGGGAAGTGCTGAAGCTTTCTTT. Its translation is CASSQAIPRQGSAEAFF.

This sequence joins TRBV6-1 and TRBJ2-4; 7 bases are a match to TRBD2. Per germline, CDR1 MNHNS and CDR2 SASEGT. The V segment lost 4 bases and the J segment 14 bases; nucleotides outside the gene matches: 26. The CDR3 has 18 residues. CDR3 bases: TGTGCCAGCAGTGTCTTTTCCGGGACGATATTACGGGGCCTAGCGGAGTACTTC. Residues: CASSVFSGTILRGLAEYF.

The CDR3 DNA sequence: TGTGCCAGCAGTTCCCGGGACAGGGACGTTTCTCGCACAGATACGCAGTATTTT. Translated, it gives CASSSRDRDVSRTDTQYF. The chain has TRBV28 and TRBJ2-3; 9 positions agree with TRBD1. J lost 1 base, V lost 4 bases, and 12 bases had no gene match. The CDR3 is 18 amino acids. Germline V CDR1 and CDR2: MDHEN, SYDVKM. The whole variable domain, filled in from reference TRBV28 and TRBJ2-3, reads DVKVTQSSRYLVKRTGEKVFLECVQDMDHENMFWYRQDPGLGLRLIYFSYDVKMKEKGDIPEGYSVSREKKERFSLILESASTNQTSMYLCASSSRDRDVSRTDTQYFGPGTRLTVL.

The chain uses TRBV27 and TRBJ2-7; D is unresolved. CDR1 MNHEY and CDR2 SMNVEV come from the germline V gene (reference sequence). V was clipped by 2 bases and J by 0 bases, with 14 bases between them. The length of the CDR3 is 16 residues. The CDR3 region has the DNA TGTGCCAGCAGTTTAATGAGTCAGGTCAGCTCCTACGAGCAGTACTTC. Its protein product is CASSLMSQVSSYEQYF.